Listed here is a single T cell receptor (beta chain). What it binds is not known. Each CDR3 protein gets one entry after TCRdb re-called the 5' RACE reads with MiXCR. The data contain 700,000 to 950,000 distinct CDR3 sequences, 9% to 15% of them singletons. The CDR3 has 14 amino acids. With 7 bases clipped from V and 7 bases from J, the junction kept 12 bases outside the gene matches. Germline V gene sequence: CDR1 LNHDA, CDR2 SQIVND (reference sequence). This entry belongs to a study of identical twins. Regarding the study as a whole: Fewer insertions were carried by abundant cord blood beta clonotypes, but none was seen in memory repertoires. Some out-of-frame alpha sequences were shared by twins, and these showed excess low generation probability. A cross-sectional statistical analysis, not follow-up of the same donors, supported the conclusions.

The sample was also reused in another study, on yellow fever vaccine responses in identical twins. From that paper: Twins showed a vaccine T cell response that reportedly seemed partly convergent, partly personalized.

The sequence came from a young woman in good health. Sequencing was carried out using PBMCs. The chain is built from TRBV19 and TRBJ1-2; 7 bases are shared with TRBD1. Written as DNA, the CDR3 is TGTGCCAGTAAGATGGGACAGCCCCGTGGTGGCTACACCTTC. Protein: CASKMGQPRGGYTF.